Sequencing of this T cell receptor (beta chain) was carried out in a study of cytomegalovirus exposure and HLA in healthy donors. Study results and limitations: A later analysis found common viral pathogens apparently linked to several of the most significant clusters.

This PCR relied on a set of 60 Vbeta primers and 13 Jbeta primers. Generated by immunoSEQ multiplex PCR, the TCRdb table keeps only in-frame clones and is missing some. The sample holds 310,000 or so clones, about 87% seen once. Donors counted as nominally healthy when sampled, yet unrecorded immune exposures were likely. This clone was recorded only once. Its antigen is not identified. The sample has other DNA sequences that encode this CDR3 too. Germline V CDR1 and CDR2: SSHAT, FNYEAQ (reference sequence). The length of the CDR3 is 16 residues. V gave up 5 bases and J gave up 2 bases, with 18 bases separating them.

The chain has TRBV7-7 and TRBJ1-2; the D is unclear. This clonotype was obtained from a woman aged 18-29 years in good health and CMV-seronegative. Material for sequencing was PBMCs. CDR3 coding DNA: TGTGCCAGCAGCCGCCCGTTGTCGCCCGAGAACTATGGCTACACCTTC. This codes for CASSRPLSPENYGYTF. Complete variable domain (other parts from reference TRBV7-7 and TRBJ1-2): GAGVSQSPRYKVTKRGQDVTLRCDPISSHATLYWYQQALGQGPEFLTYFNYEAQPDKSGLPSDRFSAERPEGSISTLTIQRTEQRDSAMYRCASSRPLSPENYGYTFGSGTRLTVV.